Listed here is a single TCR beta chain. What this receptor recognizes is not known. Qualities for individual bases were not recorded, and no much larger clone is one base off. These data are taken from a study of shared T cell receptors in the human thymus (dated by TCRdb to the early 2020s). Describing the broader study: The study investigated the way shared, self-reactive T-cell receptor alpha chains are produced in the human thymus.

The library relied on the immunoSEQ multiplex PCR assay. Entries here come from immuneACCESS through TCRdb and include only in-frame sequences with V and J called. Some clones fail to appear in such tables; in the studies checked, an unresolved V gene covers under half of the shortfall, and the cause of the remainder is unknown. For this sample there are hundreds of thousands of clones; about 90% appear just once. The ten largest clones represent roughly 0.0089% of the sample. These data also featured in a second study, about human thymus T cells. The other study reports the following: Immunologically healthy infants undergoing open corrective cardiac surgery for congenital heart defects in Finland were used as donors. The thymus tissue came from surgical resects taken out during corrective cardiac surgery. Usage of V and J gene segments appeared to be biased in both the thymic and the peripheral blood repertoires. Highly overlapping thymic TCR repertoires among unrelated individuals were reported in the related research. TCR alpha and beta repertoires from about 8 infant thymus samples and four related peripheral blood samples were characterized in the study. Donor ages ranged from roughly 6 to 244 days, and the cohort comprised about 6 male and two female infants. Thymocytes were released mechanically from tissue and stored at -70 °C as pellets of roughly 9-31 million cells. A QIAsymphony instrument was used to extract genomic DNA from frozen cell pellets. TCRB and TCRAD loci were amplified from a standardized quantity of quality-controlled genomic DNA using the immunoSEQ multiplex PCR assay. The amplicons covered the V(D)J region and were long enough to include the CDR3 and to identify the V and J genes. Amplicon sequencing was performed on an Illumina platform through the commercial immunoSEQ service. Corrections for primer bias and sequencing errors followed previously described methods, while TCRAD and TCRB definitions were based on the IMGT database. Analysis of the repertoires was done with immunoSEQ Analyzer 3.0 and VDJTools and included basic statistics, V/J segment usage, diversity estimates, rarefaction and pairwise overlap. Chao1, ChaoE, Efron-Thisted, Shannon and inverse Simpson indices were used to estimate diversity, which was also estimated on datasets down-sampled to the smallest sample. Repertoire overlap was assessed by strict matching of CDR3 nucleotide sequence, V gene and J gene, and clustering was done by Jaccard-based multidimensional scaling. On average, around 810,000 unique TCRB clonotypes were obtained from thymus samples, compared with 75,000 to 90,000 from blood samples.

The sequencing input was thymocytes. The sequence came from a boy less than two years old with a congenital heart defect. Donor details come from another sample of the same person, matched by shared clones.

The CDR3 region has the sequence CASSLGAAPGLRAYEQYF. In nucleotides, the sequence is TGTGCCAGCAGCTTAGGGGCAGCGCCGGGCCTGAGGGCCTACGAGCAGTACTTC. The chain is encoded by TRBV11-2 joined to TRBJ2-7; the D gene is possibly TRBD2, with 5 bases matching. The CDR3 runs 18 residues from the cysteine to the phenylalanine. Left in the record is the CDR3 DNA by itself, 54 bases read in frame from the first base. The CDR1 and CDR2 encoded by the germline V gene are SGHAT and FQNNGV. V drops 1 base and J drops 2 bases, leaving 21 bases in between.